One and the same sample provided the 11 T cell receptor beta chains below, sequenced in a study of metastatic and nonmetastatic thyroid tumors. With MiXCR, TCRdb called clones anew from the PCR reads. Of about 22,000 clones in the sample, less than 40% were seen once. No treatment of any kind had been given to any patient before thyroid surgery. Sequencing input: blood. The receptor source for this set is a male donor with papillary thyroid cancer or a benign thyroid nodule (not recorded which). Some clones in this sample may be carry-over from other donors' samples.

The chain recombines TRBV5-6 with TRBJ2-7; D is possibly TRBD1 (6 bases). Trimming left V 2 bases short and J 3 bases short, with 15 bases between. CDR1 and CDR2 (germline): SGHDT, YYEEEE. The CDR3 runs 15 residues. The CDR3 sequence is CASSFERTAFYEQYF. In DNA form, the CDR3 reads TGTGCCAGCAGCTTTGAACGGACAGCCTTCTACGAGCAGTACTTC.

This clone was picked up a small number of times. The V call is TRBV28, the J call TRBJ2-1; D not certain. The CDR3 has 12 amino acids. Germline values: CDR1 MDHEN, CDR2 SYDVKM. With 3 bases removed from V and 7 bases from J, the gap between germline ends came to 7 bases. As DNA, the CDR3 is TGTGCCAGCAGTTTCCTCACTAATGAGCAGTTCTTC. Its protein is CASSFLTNEQFF.

This clone was detected ten times or more. This chain joins TRBV19 and TRBJ2-5; tentative D call: TRBD1 (6 bases). From germline, CDR1 is LNHDA and CDR2 SQIVND (reference sequence). Trimming pared 4 bases from V and 2 bases from J, leaving 14 bases between. The CDR3 totals 15 residues. DNA of the CDR3: TGTGCCAGTAGTAAAGGACAGTGGAGGCAAGAGACCCAGTACTTC. This sequence encodes CASSKGQWRQETQYF.

The CDR3 bases are TGTGCCAGCAGCTTAGCGTATAGGACAGGTAACACTGAAGCTTTCTTT. Translating gives CASSLAYRTGNTEAFF. The chain is built from TRBV7-2 and TRBJ1-1; 7 bases are a match to TRBD1. The length of the CDR3 is 16 residues. Germline CDR1 and CDR2: SGHTA and FQGNSA. J gave up 2 bases and V 0 bases, and 6 bases lay outside the gene matches.

This clone qualifies as medium-sized (0.01 to 0.1%). The genes are TRBV19 and TRBJ2-5; TRBD2 is a possible D gene (6 bases). There are 13 residues in the CDR3. V gave up 6 bases and J gave up 3 bases, with 11 bases separating them. Per germline, CDR1 LNHDA and CDR2 SQIVND (reference sequence). CDR3 sequence reads: CASREGYEETQYF. CDR3 coding DNA: TGTGCCAGTAGGGAGGGTTATGAAGAGACCCAGTACTTC.

The chain recombines TRBV4-1 with TRBJ2-7; D possibly corresponds to TRBD2 (8 bases). V dropped 3 bases and J dropped 4 bases, with 16 bases sitting between them. The CDR3 is 15 residues long. CDR1 and CDR2 from the germline V gene are MGHRA and YSYEKL. The DNA for the CDR3 is TGCGCCAGCAGCCAGGCCCGGGGGGGACAGTACGAGCAGTACTTC. It encodes CASSQARGGQYEQYF.

J is TRBJ1-3 and V is TRBV18, with D perhaps TRBD1 (5 bases). Between the trimmed V and J ends, which lost 3 bases and 0 bases, there was a span of 9 bases. Germline V CDR1 and CDR2: KGHSH, LQKENI. The CDR3 spans 15 residues. CDR3 bases: TGTGCCAGCTCACCGGACATGAGCTCTGGAAACACCATATATTTT. Residues: CASSPDMSSGNTIYF.

This clone was observed a few times. The chain recombines TRBV6-1 with TRBJ1-3; TRBD1 aligns across 8 bases. J gave up 4 bases and V 4 bases, and 6 bases lay outside the gene matches. This CDR3 spans 15 amino acids. Germline assignment: CDR1 MNHNS and CDR2 SASEGT. The CDR3 here is CASSAWTGPGNTIYF. The DNA of the CDR3 is TGTGCCAGCAGTGCCTGGACAGGGCCCGGAAACACCATATATTTT.

This clone was seen repeatedly, ten times or more. The rearrangement joins TRBV6-5 to TRBJ2-1; TRBD2 agrees at 8 bases. V was pared by 0 bases and J by 9 bases, with 7 bases of the junction left unmatched. The CDR3 is made up of 15 amino acids. Germline-derived CDR1 and CDR2 are MNHEY and SVGAGI. The CDR3 bases are TGTGCCAGCAGTTACTCCACTAGCGGTCACGGTGAGCAGTTCTTC. Translating gives CASSYSTSGHGEQFF.

At least ten counts were recorded for this clone. V and J are TRBV28 and TRBJ1-4, with D tentatively TRBD1 (6 bases). The germline V gene has CDR1 MDHEN and CDR2 SYDVKM. V was shortened by 5 bases and J by 7 bases, with 14 bases between the two germline ends. The CDR3 covers 14 residues. CDR3 in DNA: TGTGCCAGCAGTCTGACAGGTACTGGTGAAAAACTGTTTTTT. This codes for CASSLTGTGEKLFF.

This clone was found many times. This sequence joins TRBV5-5 and TRBJ2-5, with D perhaps matching TRBD1 or TRBD2 (5 bases each). Germline CDR1 and CDR2: SGHKS and YYEKEE (reference sequence). The CDR3 totals 16 residues. V lost 4 bases, J lost 5 bases, and 21 bases lay in between. The CDR3 region has the DNA TGTGCCAGCAGCCACCAAAATACCCTTTGGGGGGAGACCCAGTACTTC. It translates to CASSHQNTLWGETQYF. The variable domain in full, completed from reference TRBV5-5 and TRBJ2-5, reads DAGVTQSPTHLIKTRGQQVTLRCSPISGHKSVSWYQQVLGQGPQFIFQYYEKEERGRGNFPDRFSARQFPNYSSELNVNALLLGDSALYLCASSHQNTLWGETQYFGPGTRLLVL.